This T cell receptor (beta chain) was sequenced during a study of cytomegalovirus exposure and HLA in healthy donors. Turning to the study itself: One earlier analysis, a look at some 180 million T cells, found some 100 million unique TCR beta sequences.

PCR primers comprised 60 Vbeta and 13 Jbeta primers. Original processing notes: Later analysis identified 88 million or so unique TCR beta chains, some 10 million shared. Clones were sequenced by immunoSEQ multiplex PCR, and TCRdb holds only the in-frame ones, with some missing. The V and J calls and clone size are taken from that table; D and trimming were inferred from the DNA. Of 170,000 or so clones in the sample, over 75% were seen once. Germline V gives CDR1 SGDLS, CDR2 YYNGEE. CDR3 length: 16 residues. Trimming stripped 0 bases from V and 2 bases from J, with 12 bases between. General study findings and limits: The productive fraction for most TCR beta V segments was about 87% or about 30% in an earlier analysis. The study assumed roughly uniform donor sequencing depth for presence/absence analyses.

Details on this clone: Its matching antigen is unknown.

This TCR came from a man aged 60 to 75 in good health and CMV-seronegative. This chain links TRBV9 with TRBJ2-1, with D perhaps TRBD2 (5 bases). The material sequenced was PBMCs. The CDR3: CASSVDWRVTYNEQFF. DNA for the CDR3: TGTGCCAGCAGCGTAGACTGGCGGGTTACCTACAATGAGCAGTTCTTC.